These T cell receptor beta chains were read from a single sample in a study of neoadjuvant nivolumab and ipilimumab in lung cancer. Measured with immunoSEQ multiplex PCR; TCRdb has only the in-frame clones, and not every one. The sample contains tens of thousands of clones, about nine tenths of which appear only once. This specimen consisted of peripheral blood, obtained after neoadjuvant nivolumab, alone or with ipilimumab, at or shortly before surgery. The receptors originated from an adult with non-small cell lung cancer. Both conserved end residues are part of each CDR3. The D gene is left open where the match is weak. Expanded clones are given a class, and other clones once, few, many or no size at all.

clone size: -; D gene: -; V gene: TRBV4-3; J gene: TRBJ2-1; CDR3 DNA: TGCGCCAGCAGCCAAGTGTGGGCAGGGGAACCGCCCAATGAGCAGTTCTTC; CDR3 protein: CASSQVWAGEPPNEQFF
clone size: -; D gene: TRBD1; V gene: TRBV7-3; J gene: TRBJ2-5; CDR3 DNA: TGTGCCAGCAGCGCAGGGGGATTCGGACAGACCCAGTACTTC; CDR3 protein: CASSAGGFGQTQYF
clone size: -; D gene: -; V gene: TRBV15; J gene: TRBJ1-1; CDR3 DNA: TGTGCCACCAGCAGAGGAACATATGAAGCTTTCTTT; CDR3 protein: CATSRGTYEAFF
clone size: -; D gene: -; V gene: TRBV2; J gene: TRBJ2-3; CDR3 DNA: TGTGCCAGCAGTACAGCCTGGAGCACAGATACGCAGTATTTT; CDR3 protein: CASSTAWSTDTQYF
clone size: -; D gene: TRBD1; V gene: TRBV10-3; J gene: TRBJ2-5; CDR3 DNA: TGTGCCATCAGTGCGGACAGGTCGGGACAAGAGACCCAGTACTTC; CDR3 protein: CAISADRSGQETQYF
clone size: -; D gene: TRBD1; V gene: TRBV5-1; J gene: TRBJ1-4; CDR3 DNA: TGCGCCAGCAGCTTGGCCGAAGGGGGCGCTAATGAAAAACTGTTTTTT; CDR3 protein: CASSLAEGGANEKLFF
clone size: few; D gene: -; V gene: TRBV19; J gene: TRBJ1-5; CDR3 DNA: TGTGCCAGTAGTTTGGGACTTGATCAGCCCCAGCATTTT; CDR3 protein: CASSLGLDQPQHF
clone size: -; D gene: -; V gene: TRBV7-2; J gene: TRBJ1-1; CDR3 DNA: TGTGCCAGCAGCTTAGGGACAGAGAACACTGAAGCTTTCTTT; CDR3 protein: CASSLGTENTEAFF
clone size: -; D gene: -; V gene: TRBV28; J gene: TRBJ2-3; CDR3 DNA: TGTGCCAGCAGTTTTGACAGGAGCACAGATACGCAGTATTTT; CDR3 protein: CASSFDRSTDTQYF
clone size: -; D gene: TRBD1; V gene: TRBV10-3; J gene: TRBJ1-2; CDR3 DNA: TGTGCCGTCACCTCCGGGACAGGGAAGGAGTACTATGGCTACACCTTC; CDR3 protein: CAVTSGTGKEYYGYTF
clone size: -; D gene: -; V gene: TRBV10-3; J gene: TRBJ1-4; CDR3 DNA: TGTGCCATCAGTGTATCTGCAGGGGCCATTAATGAAAAACTGTTTTTT; CDR3 protein: CAISVSAGAINEKLFF
clone size: -; D gene: TRBD2; V gene: TRBV5-6; J gene: TRBJ2-1; CDR3 DNA: TGTGCCAGCAGCCCCAGGCGGGGGGGCCGCAATGAGCAGTTCTTC; CDR3 protein: CASSPRRGGRNEQFF
clone size: -; D gene: TRBD1; V gene: TRBV7-9; J gene: TRBJ1-2; CDR3 DNA: TGTGCCAGCAGTTATCCGGGACAGGGCGGTGCTAACTATGGCTACACCTTC; CDR3 protein: CASSYPGQGGANYGYTF
clone size: -; D gene: TRBD2; V gene: TRBV28; J gene: TRBJ2-7; CDR3 DNA: TGTGCCAGCAGTTTGGATAGCGGGGGGTCGCATCTGTACTTC; CDR3 protein: CASSLDSGGSHLYF
clone size: -; D gene: TRBD2; V gene: TRBV5-6; J gene: TRBJ2-1; CDR3 DNA: TGTGCCAGCAGCCGGACTAGCGGGAGTGAGCAGTTCTTC; CDR3 protein: CASSRTSGSEQFF
clone size: -; D gene: TRBD1; V gene: TRBV6-5; J gene: TRBJ1-1; CDR3 DNA: TGTGCCAGCAGTTACAAGACAGGGTTCCCTGAAGCTTTCTTT; CDR3 protein: CASSYKTGFPEAFF
clone size: -; D gene: -; V gene: TRBV28; J gene: TRBJ2-5; CDR3 DNA: TGTGCCAGCAGTCCCTTGGACCTAGAGACCCAGTACTTC; CDR3 protein: CASSPLDLETQYF
clone size: -; D gene: TRBD1; V gene: TRBV9; J gene: TRBJ1-2; CDR3 DNA: TGTGCCAGCAGCGTAGAAGGACAGGGCTCAGCTAACTATGGCTACACCTTC; CDR3 protein: CASSVEGQGSANYGYTF
clone size: once; D gene: -; V gene: TRBV18; J gene: TRBJ1-5; CDR3 DNA: TGTGCCAGCTCACGAGGGAACAATCAGCCCCAGCATTTT; CDR3 protein: CASSRGNNQPQHF
clone size: -; D gene: -; V gene: TRBV25-1; J gene: TRBJ2-7; CDR3 DNA: TGTGCCAGCAGTCCGCTATCCCGCGCAGGGAGGCAGTACTTC; CDR3 protein: CASSPLSRAGRQYF
clone size: -; D gene: -; V gene: TRBV7-9; J gene: TRBJ2-7; CDR3 DNA: TGTGCCAGCAGCCGGTTCCGGGACGAGCAGTACTTC; CDR3 protein: CASSRFRDEQYF
clone size: once; D gene: -; V gene: TRBV7-9; J gene: TRBJ1-1; CDR3 DNA: TGTGCCAGCAGCTCTCAGGGTGGCACTGAAGCTTTCTTT; CDR3 protein: CASSSQGGTEAFF
clone size: -; D gene: -; V gene: TRBV5-8; J gene: TRBJ2-4; CDR3 DNA: TGTGCCAGCAGCTGGGTACAGATCAAAAACATTCAGTACTTC; CDR3 protein: CASSWVQIKNIQYF
clone size: -; D gene: -; V gene: TRBV5-6; J gene: TRBJ1-3; CDR3 DNA: TGTGCCAGCAGCAGGGGGATTGGAAACACCATATATTTT; CDR3 protein: CASSRGIGNTIYF
clone size: -; D gene: TRBD1; V gene: TRBV27; J gene: TRBJ1-2; CDR3 DNA: TGTGCCAGCAGCCTACAGGGGACCTATGGCTACACCTTC; CDR3 protein: CASSLQGTYGYTF
clone size: -; D gene: -; V gene: TRBV7-9; J gene: TRBJ2-2; CDR3 DNA: TGTGCCAGCAGCTTATTTGGGGAGAGGAACACCGGGGAGCTGTTTTTT; CDR3 protein: CASSLFGERNTGELFF
clone size: -; D gene: TRBD1; V gene: TRBV18; J gene: TRBJ2-3; CDR3 DNA: TGTGCCAGCTCACCCCCCAGGACAGGGGGCAGAGATACGCAGTATTTT; CDR3 protein: CASSPPRTGGRDTQYF
clone size: once; D gene: -; V gene: TRBV11-2; J gene: TRBJ1-4; CDR3 DNA: TGTGCCAGCAGCCTCCAAATGGGGGCTAATGAAAAACTGTTTTTT; CDR3 protein: CASSLQMGANEKLFF
clone size: -; D gene: -; V gene: TRBV29-1; J gene: TRBJ1-4; CDR3 DNA: TGCAGCGTTGAAGGGAATGAAAAACTGTTTTTT; CDR3 protein: CSVEGNEKLFF
clone size: -; D gene: -; V gene: TRBV4-3; J gene: TRBJ2-7; CDR3 DNA: TGCGCCAGCAGCCAAGTGGACGGTTACGAGCAGTACTTC; CDR3 protein: CASSQVDGYEQYF
clone size: -; D gene: -; V gene: TRBV5-6; J gene: TRBJ1-3; CDR3 DNA: TGTGCCGTCCTCGACAGTTCCTCCTCTGGAAACACCATATATTTT; CDR3 protein: CAVLDSSSSGNTIYF